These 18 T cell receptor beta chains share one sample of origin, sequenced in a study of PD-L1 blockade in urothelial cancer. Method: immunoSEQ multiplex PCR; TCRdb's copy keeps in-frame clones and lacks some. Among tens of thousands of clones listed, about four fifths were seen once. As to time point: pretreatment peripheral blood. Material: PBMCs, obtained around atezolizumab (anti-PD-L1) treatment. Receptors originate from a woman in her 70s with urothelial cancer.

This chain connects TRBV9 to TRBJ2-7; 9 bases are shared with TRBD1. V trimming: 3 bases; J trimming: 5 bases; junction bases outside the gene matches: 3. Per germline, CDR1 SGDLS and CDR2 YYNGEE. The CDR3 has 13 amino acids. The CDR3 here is CASSEGQGDEQYF. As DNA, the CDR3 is TGTGCCAGCAGCGAGGGACAGGGTGACGAGCAGTACTTC.

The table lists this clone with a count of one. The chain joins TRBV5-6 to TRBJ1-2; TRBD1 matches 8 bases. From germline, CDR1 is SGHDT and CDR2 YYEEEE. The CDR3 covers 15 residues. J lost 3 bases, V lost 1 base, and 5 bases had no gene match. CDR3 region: CASSLIGGQDYGYTF. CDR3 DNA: TGTGCCAGCAGCTTGATCGGGGGACAGGACTATGGCTACACCTTC. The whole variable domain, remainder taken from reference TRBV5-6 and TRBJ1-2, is DAGVTQSPTHLIKTRGQQVTLRCSPKSGHDTVSWYQQALGQGPQFIFQYYEEEERQRGNFPDRFSGHQFPNYSSELNVNALLLGDSALYLCASSLIGGQDYGYTFGSGTRLTVV.

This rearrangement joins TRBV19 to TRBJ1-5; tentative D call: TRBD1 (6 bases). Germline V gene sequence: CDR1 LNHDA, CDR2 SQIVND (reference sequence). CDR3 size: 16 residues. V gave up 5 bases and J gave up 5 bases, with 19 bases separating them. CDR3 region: CASSSSVYRADQPQHF. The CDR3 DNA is TGTGCCAGTAGTTCTTCTGTCTACAGGGCAGATCAGCCCCAGCATTTT. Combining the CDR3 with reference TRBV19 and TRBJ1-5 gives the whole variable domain DGGITQSPKYLFRKEGQNVTLSCEQNLNHDAMYWYRQDPGQGLRLIYYSQIVNDFQKGDIAEGYSVSREKKESFPLTVTSAQKNPTAFYLCASSSSVYRADQPQHFGDGTRLSIL.

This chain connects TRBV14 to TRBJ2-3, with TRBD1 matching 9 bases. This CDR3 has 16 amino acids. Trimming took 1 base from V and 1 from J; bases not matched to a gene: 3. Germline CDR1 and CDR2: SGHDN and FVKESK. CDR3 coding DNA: TGTGCCAGCAGCCAAGCGGGACAGGGTCGCACAGATACGCAGTATTTT. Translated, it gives CASSQAGQGRTDTQYF.

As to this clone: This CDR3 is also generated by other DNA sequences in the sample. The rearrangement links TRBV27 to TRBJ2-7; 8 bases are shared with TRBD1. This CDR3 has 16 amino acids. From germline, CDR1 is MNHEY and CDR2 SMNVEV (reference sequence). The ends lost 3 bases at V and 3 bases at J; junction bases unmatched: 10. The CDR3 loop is CASSLKGQGAFYEQYF. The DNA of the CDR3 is TGTGCCAGCAGTTTGAAAGGCCAGGGGGCTTTCTACGAGCAGTACTTC.

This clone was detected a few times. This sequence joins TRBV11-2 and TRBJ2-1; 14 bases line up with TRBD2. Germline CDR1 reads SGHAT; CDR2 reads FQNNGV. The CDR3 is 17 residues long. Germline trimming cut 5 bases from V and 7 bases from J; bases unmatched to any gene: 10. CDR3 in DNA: TGTGCCAGCAGCCAGGGGACTAGCGGGAGAAAAGTGAATGAGCAGTTCTTC. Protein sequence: CASSQGTSGRKVNEQFF.

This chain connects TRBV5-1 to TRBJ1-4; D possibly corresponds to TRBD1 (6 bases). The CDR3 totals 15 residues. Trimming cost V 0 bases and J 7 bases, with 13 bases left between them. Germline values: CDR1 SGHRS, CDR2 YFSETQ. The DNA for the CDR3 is TGCGCCAGCAGCTTGGGGGGCCAGGGGCGTGAAAAACTGTTTTTT. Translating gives CASSLGGQGREKLFF.

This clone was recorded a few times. Here the CDR3 reads CASSLAGANEKLFF. The CDR3 region has the DNA TGTGCCAGCAGTTTAGCAGGGGCTAATGAAAAACTGTTTTTT. The chain is built from TRBV27 and TRBJ1-4, with D perhaps TRBD1 (6 bases). The V and J ends lost 2 bases and 3 bases respectively, with 7 bases between them. Germline-derived CDR1 and CDR2 are MNHEY and SMNVEV (reference sequence). CDR3 length equals 14 residues.

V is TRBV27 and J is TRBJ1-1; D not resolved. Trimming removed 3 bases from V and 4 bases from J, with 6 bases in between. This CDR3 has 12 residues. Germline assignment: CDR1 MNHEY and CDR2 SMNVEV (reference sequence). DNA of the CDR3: TGTGCCAGCAGTTTTTCGGGCACTGAAGCTTTCTTT. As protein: CASSFSGTEAFF.

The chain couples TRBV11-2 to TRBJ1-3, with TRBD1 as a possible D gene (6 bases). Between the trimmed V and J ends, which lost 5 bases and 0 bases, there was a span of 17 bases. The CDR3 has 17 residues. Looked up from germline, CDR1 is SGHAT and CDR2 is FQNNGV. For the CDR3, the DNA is TGTGCCAGCAGCCTCCCCAGGACAGCTTCCTCTGGAAACACCATATATTTT. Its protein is CASSLPRTASSGNTIYF.

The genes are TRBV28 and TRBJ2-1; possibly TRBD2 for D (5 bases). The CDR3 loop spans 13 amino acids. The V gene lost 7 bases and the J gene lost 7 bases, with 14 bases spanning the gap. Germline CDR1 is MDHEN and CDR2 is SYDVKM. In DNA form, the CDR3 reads TGTGCCAGCATAACGGGATTACGGAATGAGCAGTTCTTC. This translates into CASITGLRNEQFF.

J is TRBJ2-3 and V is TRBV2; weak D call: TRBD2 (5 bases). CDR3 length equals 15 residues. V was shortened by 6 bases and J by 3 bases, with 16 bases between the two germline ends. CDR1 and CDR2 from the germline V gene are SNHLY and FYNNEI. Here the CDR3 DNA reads TGTGCCAGCAGCGCTTGGGGAGCGCCTACAGATACGCAGTATTTT. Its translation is CASSAWGAPTDTQYF.

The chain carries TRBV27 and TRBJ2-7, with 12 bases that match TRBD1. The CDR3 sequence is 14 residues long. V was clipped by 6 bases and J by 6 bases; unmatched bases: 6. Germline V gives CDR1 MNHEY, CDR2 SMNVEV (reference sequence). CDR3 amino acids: CASRSGQGALEQYF. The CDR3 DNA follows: TGTGCCAGCAGATCGGGACAGGGGGCCCTCGAGCAGTACTTC.

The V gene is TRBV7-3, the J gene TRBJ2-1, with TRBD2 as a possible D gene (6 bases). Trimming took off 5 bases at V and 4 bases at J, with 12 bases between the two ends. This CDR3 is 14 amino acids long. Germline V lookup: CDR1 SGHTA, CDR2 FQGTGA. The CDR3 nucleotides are TGTGCCAGCAGCCCGAAGGGACTGTACAATGAGCAGTTCTTC. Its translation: CASSPKGLYNEQFF.

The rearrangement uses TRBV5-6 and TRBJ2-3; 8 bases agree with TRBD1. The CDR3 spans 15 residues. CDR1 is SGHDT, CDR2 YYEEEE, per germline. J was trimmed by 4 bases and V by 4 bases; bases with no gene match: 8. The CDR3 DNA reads TGTGCCAGCAGCCGGCGGGACAGGCACCCAGATACGCAGTATTTT. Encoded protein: CASSRRDRHPDTQYF. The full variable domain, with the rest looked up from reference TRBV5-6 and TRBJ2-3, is DAGVTQSPTHLIKTRGQQVTLRCSPKSGHDTVSWYQQALGQGPQFIFQYYEEEERQRGNFPDRFSGHQFPNYSSELNVNALLLGDSALYLCASSRRDRHPDTQYFGPGTRLTVL.

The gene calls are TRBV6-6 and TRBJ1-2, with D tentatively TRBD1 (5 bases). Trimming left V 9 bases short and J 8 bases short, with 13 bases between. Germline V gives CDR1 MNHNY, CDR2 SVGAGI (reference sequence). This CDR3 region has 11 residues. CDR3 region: CASLGRVGYTF. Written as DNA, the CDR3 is TGTGCCAGTCTAGGCAGGGTCGGCTACACCTTC.

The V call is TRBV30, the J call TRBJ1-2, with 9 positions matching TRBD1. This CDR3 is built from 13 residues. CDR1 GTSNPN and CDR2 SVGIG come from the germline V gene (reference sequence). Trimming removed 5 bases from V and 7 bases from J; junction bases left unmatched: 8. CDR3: CAWGTGTGFGYTF. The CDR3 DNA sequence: TGTGCCTGGGGTACCGGGACAGGGTTTGGCTACACCTTC.

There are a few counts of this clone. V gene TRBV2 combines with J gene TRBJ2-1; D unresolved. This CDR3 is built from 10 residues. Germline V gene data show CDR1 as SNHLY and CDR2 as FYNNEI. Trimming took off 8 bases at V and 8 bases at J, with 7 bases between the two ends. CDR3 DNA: TGTGCCAGCGAGGCCTATGAGCAGTTCTTC. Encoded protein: CASEAYEQFF.